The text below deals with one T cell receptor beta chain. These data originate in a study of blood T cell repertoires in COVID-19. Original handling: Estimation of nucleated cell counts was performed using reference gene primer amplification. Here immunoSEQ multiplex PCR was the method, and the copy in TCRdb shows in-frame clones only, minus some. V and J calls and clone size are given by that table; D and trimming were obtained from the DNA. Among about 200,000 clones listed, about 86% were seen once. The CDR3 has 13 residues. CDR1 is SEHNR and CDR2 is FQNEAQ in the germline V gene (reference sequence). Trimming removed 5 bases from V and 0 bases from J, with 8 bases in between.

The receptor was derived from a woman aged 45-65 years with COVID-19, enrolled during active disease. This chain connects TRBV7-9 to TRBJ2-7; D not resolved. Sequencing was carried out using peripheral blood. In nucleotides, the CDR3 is TGTGCCAGCAGCCGACAAGACTCCTACGAGCAGTACTTC. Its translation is CASSRQDSYEQYF.